This T cell receptor (beta chain) was sequenced in a study of Ad26.COV2.S vaccination and SARS-CoV-2 variants. Overall study results and limits: Breadth, reportedly substantial, characterized the spike-specific CD8+ and CD4+ T cell responses after vaccination. Overall T cell responses may have been underestimated by the analyses of TCR breadth and depth. Whether participants received vaccine or placebo, their non-spike TCR breadth was similar.

As concerns this clone: As yet, its antigen is unknown.

The treatment: around 19 received Ad26.COV2.S at low or high dose, single or two shots; five or six received placebo; per-sample allocation not given. Specimen acquisition occurred on day 63 following the initial vaccine or placebo injection. Donation came from an adult in Boston who was aged 18-55 years. With 5 bases removed from V and 1 base from J, the gap between germline ends came to 14 bases. This CDR3 has 15 residues. CDR1 is SEHNR and CDR2 is FQNEAQ in the germline V gene (reference sequence). The method was immunoSEQ multiplex PCR; TCRdb's version includes in-frame clones alone and lacks a portion of them. The sample includes about 680,000 clones, about 90% of them seen just once.

V is TRBV7-9 and J is TRBJ1-1; D gene unclear. This sequence originates from a person between 18 and 60 years old who received the Ad26.COV2.S COVID-19 vaccine or a placebo. The sequences come from peripheral blood, collected in a trial of Ad26.COV2.S vaccine versus placebo. CDR3 region: CASSPYTTGNTEAFF. CDR3 nucleotide sequence: TGTGCCAGCAGCCCATATACGACGGGGAACACTGAAGCTTTCTTT.